The 23 T cell receptor beta chains below were found in one sample sequenced in a study of cytomegalovirus exposure and HLA in healthy donors. 60 Vbeta and 13 Jbeta primers were used in PCR. Repertoires were generated with immunoSEQ multiplex PCR, while TCRdb's copy carries only in-frame clones and drops some. The repertoire holds fewer than 200,000 clones, with roughly 70% as singletons. Sequences were obtained from PBMCs. The receptor source for this set is a woman in her 30s in good health and CMV-seronegative.

The chain carries TRBV19 and TRBJ2-7; tentatively, D is TRBD2 (6 bases). Trimming removed 1 base from V and 2 bases from J, with 12 bases in between. The CDR3 has 15 amino acids. Looked up from germline, CDR1 is LNHDA and CDR2 is SQIVND (reference sequence). CDR3 sequence reads: CASSIAPGEAYEQYF. The DNA for the CDR3 is TGTGCCAGTAGTATAGCGCCGGGGGAGGCCTACGAGCAGTACTTC. Based on the CDR3 plus reference TRBV19 and TRBJ2-7, the full variable domain is DGGITQSPKYLFRKEGQNVTLSCEQNLNHDAMYWYRQDPGQGLRLIYYSQIVNDFQKGDIAEGYSVSREKKESFPLTVTSAQKNPTAFYLCASSIAPGEAYEQYFGPGTRLTVT.

This rearrangement joins TRBV5-1 to TRBJ2-7, with TRBD2 matching over 11 bases. Unmatched junction bases numbered 3, after V lost 1 base and J lost 3 bases. Germline V CDR1 and CDR2: SGHRS, YFSETQ. The CDR3 covers 15 residues. The CDR3 nucleotides are TGCGCCAGCAGCTTGACTAGCGGGAGCGGCTACGAGCAGTACTTC. The encoded protein is CASSLTSGSGYEQYF.

This chain joins TRBV14 and TRBJ1-1, with TRBD1 as a possible D gene (5 bases). Germline CDR1 SGHDN, CDR2 FVKESK. V shed 3 bases and J shed 2 bases, with 10 bases lying between them. CDR3 length: 14 amino acids. The CDR3 coding sequence is TGTGCCAGCAGCCACCCGGGACTCAACACTGAAGCTTTCTTT. Its protein product is CASSHPGLNTEAFF.

As DNA, the CDR3 is TGCAGCGTTTATACCGGGACTTTCTACGAGCAGTACTTC. It encodes CSVYTGTFYEQYF. The V gene is TRBV29-1, the J gene TRBJ2-7, with a weak D call TRBD2 (6 bases). Germline CDR1 and CDR2: SQVTM and ANQGSEA. CDR3 length equals 13 residues. Deletions cut 5 bases from V and 3 bases from J, with 14 bases between.

The rearrangement uses TRBV5-1 and TRBJ1-4; D is perhaps TRBD1 (5 bases). Germline-derived CDR1 and CDR2 are SGHRS and YFSETQ. V was trimmed by 4 bases and J by 5 bases, leaving 18 bases between them. CDR3 length: 16 amino acids. DNA of the CDR3: TGCGCCAGCAGCCCAGGTGAAGGCGGGACGAATGAAAAACTGTTTTTT. Its translation: CASSPGEGGTNEKLFF.

The J gene is TRBJ2-7, the V gene TRBV5-1; a weak D match, TRBD2 (5 bases). V was trimmed by 2 bases and J by 2 bases, leaving 8 bases between them. Germline loops: CDR1 SGHRS, CDR2 YFSETQ. CDR3 length equals 13 residues. As DNA, the CDR3 is TGCGCCAGCAGCTTTAGCGTGGCCTACGAGCAGTACTTC. Protein: CASSFSVAYEQYF. Full variable domain (outside the CDR3, taken from reference TRBV5-1 and TRBJ2-7): KAGVTQTPRYLIKTRGQQVTLSCSPISGHRSVSWYQQTPGQGLQFLFEYFSETQRNKGNFPGRFSGRQFSNSRSEMNVSTLELGDSALYLCASSFSVAYEQYFGPGTRLTVT.

The V call is TRBV7-8, the J call TRBJ2-1; 11 bases are a match to TRBD2. Trimming cost V 4 bases and J 0 bases; bases outside gene matches: 8. The CDR3 is made up of 18 amino acids. CDR1 is SGHVS and CDR2 is FQNEAQ in the germline V gene. CDR3 amino acids: CASSWRSSGGHSYNEQFF. The DNA for the CDR3 is TGTGCCAGCAGCTGGCGATCTAGCGGGGGGCACTCCTACAATGAGCAGTTCTTC.

This clone has a handful of counts. The chain links TRBV7-2 to TRBJ2-5; 7 bases match TRBD1. V was clipped by 5 bases and J by 5 bases; unmatched bases: 11. Germline V gene sequence: CDR1 SGHTA, CDR2 FQGNSA. There are 15 residues in the CDR3. The CDR3 sequence is CASSVGQASPETQYF. The DNA for the CDR3 is TGTGCCAGCAGCGTTGGACAGGCGTCCCCTGAGACCCAGTACTTC. Combining the CDR3 with reference TRBV7-2 and TRBJ2-5 gives the whole variable domain GAGVSQSPSNKVTEKGKDVELRCDPISGHTALYWYRQSLGQGLEFLIYFQGNSAPDKSGLPSDRFSAERTGGSVSTLTIQRTQQEDSAVYLCASSVGQASPETQYFGPGTRLLVL.

This sequence joins TRBV30 and TRBJ2-7; 9 bases map to TRBD2. J lost 2 bases, V lost 5 bases, and 16 bases had no gene match. Germline V gene sequence: CDR1 GTSNPN, CDR2 SVGIG (reference sequence). This CDR3 spans 17 amino acids. CDR3 sequence (DNA): TGTGCCTGGGAGGCAGGGACTAGCTTACTACGCCCCTACGAGCAGTACTTC. Translation: CAWEAGTSLLRPYEQYF.

The chain has TRBV27 and TRBJ1-4; 8 bases are shared with TRBD1. The CDR3 consists of 14 residues. CDR1 and CDR2 from the germline V gene are MNHEY and SMNVEV (reference sequence). Trimming cost V 5 bases and J 8 bases; bases outside gene matches: 7. CDR3 residues: CASSPQGADEKLFF. In DNA, the CDR3 is TGTGCCAGCAGTCCCCAGGGGGCCGACGAAAAACTGTTTTTT.

In this sample, this clone turned up a few times. The chain recombines TRBV7-9 with TRBJ1-2; a weak D match, TRBD1 (5 bases). CDR3 length equals 16 residues. The germline CDR1 and CDR2 sequences are SEHNR and FQNEAQ (reference sequence). Between the trimmed V and J ends, which lost 5 bases and 5 bases, there was a span of 21 bases. CDR3 in amino acids: CASSQWSGLKLYGYTF. CDR3 nucleotide sequence: TGTGCCAGCAGCCAGTGGTCAGGGTTGAAGTTGTATGGCTACACCTTC.

The chain links TRBV2 to TRBJ2-7; D might be TRBD2 (6 bases). CDR1 SNHLY and CDR2 FYNNEI come from the germline V gene. CDR3 size: 14 residues. V was shortened by 11 bases and J by 0 bases, with 17 bases between the two germline ends. For the CDR3, the DNA is TGTGCCGGAAGAACGGCGGGATCCTCCTACGAGCAGTACTTC. This gives the protein CAGRTAGSSYEQYF.

The chain has TRBV6-6 and TRBJ1-5; no reliable D call. Germline CDR1 MNHNY, CDR2 SVGAGI (reference sequence). Trimming removed 5 bases from V and 0 bases from J, with 8 bases in between. The CDR3 spans 14 residues. The CDR3 loop is CASSRGGSNQPQHF. In DNA, the CDR3 is TGTGCCAGCAGTCGAGGAGGTAGCAATCAGCCCCAGCATTTT.

V is TRBV11-2 and J is TRBJ1-1; no reliable D call. With 5 bases removed from V and 4 bases from J, the gap between germline ends came to 17 bases. The germline V gene encodes CDR1 SGHAT and CDR2 FQNNGV. This CDR3 has 15 amino acids. CDR3 protein: CASSRGLYGSTEAFF. As DNA, the CDR3 is TGTGCCAGCAGCCGCGGACTCTATGGGAGCACTGAAGCTTTCTTT.

This chain uses TRBV5-6 with TRBJ2-7; D is unclear. The CDR3 is 13 amino acids. Germline V gives CDR1 SGHDT, CDR2 YYEEEE. The V gene lost 3 bases and the J gene lost 1 base, with 8 bases spanning the gap. CDR3 in amino acids: CASSSRISYEQYF. The DNA of the CDR3 is TGTGCCAGCAGCTCGAGAATATCCTACGAGCAGTACTTC. The full variable domain, completed using reference TRBV5-6 and TRBJ2-7, is DAGVTQSPTHLIKTRGQQVTLRCSPKSGHDTVSWYQQALGQGPQFIFQYYEEEERQRGNFPDRFSGHQFPNYSSELNVNALLLGDSALYLCASSSRISYEQYFGPGTRLTVT.

The chain is built from TRBV25-1 and TRBJ1-6; the match to TRBD1 covers 8 bases. Trimming cost V 5 bases and J 6 bases; bases outside gene matches: 9. CDR3 length equals 16 residues. Per germline, CDR1 MGHDK and CDR2 SYGVNS. For the CDR3, the DNA is TGTGCCAGCAGTTCACCCTGGACAGGGTCTAATTCACCCCTCCACTTT. Translating gives CASSSPWTGSNSPLHF.

The chain carries TRBV5-1 and TRBJ2-1, with D possibly TRBD2 on 5 matching bases. V dropped 0 bases and J dropped 1 base, with 5 bases sitting between them. The CDR3 consists of 14 residues. Per the germline V gene, CDR1 is SGHRS and CDR2 is YFSETQ. CDR3 region: CASSLGTSYNEQFF. CDR3 nucleotide sequence: TGCGCCAGCAGCTTGGGGACTTCCTACAATGAGCAGTTCTTC.

CDR3 protein: CASSDVAGELFF. For the CDR3, the DNA is TGTGCCAGCAGTGACGTAGCCGGGGAGCTGTTTTTT. V usage is TRBV6-4 and J usage is TRBJ2-2, with D hard to call. V lost 2 bases to trimming and J lost 6 bases, with 4 bases between them. The CDR3 is 12 amino acids. Germline loops: CDR1 MRHNA, CDR2 SNTAGT.

The chain uses TRBV5-1 and TRBJ2-2, with TRBD1 matching over 9 bases. Losses at the gene ends were 4 bases for V and 3 bases for J; bases not matched to a gene: 4. Germline V gives CDR1 SGHRS, CDR2 YFSETQ. The CDR3 consists of 15 residues. The CDR3 DNA reads as TGCGCCAGCAGCCCTGGGGACAGGGACACCGGGGAGCTGTTTTTT. Amino acids: CASSPGDRDTGELFF.

The rearrangement joins TRBV5-4 to TRBJ2-1, with 7 bases identical to TRBD2. CDR3 length: 14 residues. Germline-derived CDR1 and CDR2 are SGHNT and YYREEE (reference sequence). V dropped 6 bases and J dropped 5; count of bases not matched to a gene: 8. The CDR3: CASTRGGTNNEQFF. For the CDR3, the DNA is TGTGCCAGCACCCGAGGTGGGACTAACAATGAGCAGTTCTTC.

This clone was observed once. The genes are TRBV4-3 and TRBJ2-3; 8 bases agree with TRBD2. Germline assignment: CDR1 LGHNA and CDR2 YSLEER. Unmatched junction bases numbered 12, after V lost 0 bases and J lost 10 bases. The CDR3 length is 16 residues. As DNA, the CDR3 is TGCGCCAGCAGCCAAGATGGAGGGTTGGCGGGAGGCCCGCAGTATTTT. This gives the protein CASSQDGGLAGGPQYF.

The V gene is TRBV9, the J gene TRBJ1-3, with D perhaps matching TRBD1 (6 bases). The V gene lost 3 bases and the J gene lost 1 base, with 8 bases spanning the gap. Germline V gives CDR1 SGDLS, CDR2 YYNGEE. This CDR3 has 14 amino acids. The CDR3 reads CASSAGQSGNTIYF. The CDR3 DNA reads TGTGCCAGCAGCGCCGGACAGTCTGGAAACACCATATATTTT.

V gene TRBV30 combines with J gene TRBJ2-2; 7 bases are shared with TRBD2. Germline V gene sequence: CDR1 GTSNPN, CDR2 SVGIG (reference sequence). CDR3 length: 15 amino acids. The V gene end was trimmed by 4 bases and the J gene end by 6 bases; junction bases not matched to a gene: 11. The CDR3 DNA sequence: TGTGCCTGGACAGGGAGGGGATATGACGCCGGGGAGCTGTTTTTT. The encoded protein is CAWTGRGYDAGELFF.